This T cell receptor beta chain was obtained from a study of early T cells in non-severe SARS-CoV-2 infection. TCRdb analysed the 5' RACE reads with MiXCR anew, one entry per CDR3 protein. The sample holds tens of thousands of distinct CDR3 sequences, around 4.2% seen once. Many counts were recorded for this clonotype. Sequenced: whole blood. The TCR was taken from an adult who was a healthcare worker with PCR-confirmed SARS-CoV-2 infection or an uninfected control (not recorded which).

CDR3 sequence reads: CASTTVSSYEQYF. In nucleotides, the CDR3 is TGTGCCAGCACAACTGTAAGCTCCTACGAGCAGTACTTC. The chain has TRBV2 and TRBJ2-7; the D is unclear. The CDR3 contains 13 residues. V lost 7 bases and J 0 bases, leaving 10 bases between the germline ends. In germline, CDR1 is SNHLY, CDR2 FYNNEI.